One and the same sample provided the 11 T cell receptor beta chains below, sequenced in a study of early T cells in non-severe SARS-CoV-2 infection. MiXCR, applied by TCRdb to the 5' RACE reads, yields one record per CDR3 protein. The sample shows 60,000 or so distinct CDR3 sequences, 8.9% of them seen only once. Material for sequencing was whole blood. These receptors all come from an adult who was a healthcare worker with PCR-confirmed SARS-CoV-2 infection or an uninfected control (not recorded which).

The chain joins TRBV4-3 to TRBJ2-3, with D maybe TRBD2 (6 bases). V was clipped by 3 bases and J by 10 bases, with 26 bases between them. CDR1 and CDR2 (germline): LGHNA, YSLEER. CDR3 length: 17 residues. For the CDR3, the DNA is TGCGCCAGCAGCCACCCACCGGGAGCCTCCTTTTCGAGTGCGCAGTATTTT. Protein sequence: CASSHPPGASFSSAQYF.

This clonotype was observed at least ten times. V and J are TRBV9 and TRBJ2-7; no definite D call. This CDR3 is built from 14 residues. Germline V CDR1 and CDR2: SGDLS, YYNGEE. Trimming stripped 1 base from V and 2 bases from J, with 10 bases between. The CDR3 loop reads CASSVRPAPYEQYF. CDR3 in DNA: TGTGCCAGCAGCGTACGGCCAGCTCCCTACGAGCAGTACTTC.

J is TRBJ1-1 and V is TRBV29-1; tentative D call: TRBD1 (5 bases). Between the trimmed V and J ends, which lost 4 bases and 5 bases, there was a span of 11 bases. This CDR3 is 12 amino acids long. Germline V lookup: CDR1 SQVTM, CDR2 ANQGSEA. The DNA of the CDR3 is TGCAGCGTTGCCAGGCGGGGGACTGAAGCTTTCTTT. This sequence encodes CSVARRGTEAFF.

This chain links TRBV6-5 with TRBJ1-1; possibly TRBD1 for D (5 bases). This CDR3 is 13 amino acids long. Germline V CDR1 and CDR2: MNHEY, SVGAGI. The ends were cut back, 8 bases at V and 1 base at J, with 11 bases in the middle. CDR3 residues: CASGRQQNTEAFF. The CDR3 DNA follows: TGTGCCAGCGGCCGACAGCAGAACACTGAAGCTTTCTTT.

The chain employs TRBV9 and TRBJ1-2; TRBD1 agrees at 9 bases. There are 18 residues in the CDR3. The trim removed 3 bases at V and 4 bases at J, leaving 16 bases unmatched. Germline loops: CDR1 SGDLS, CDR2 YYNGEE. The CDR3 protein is CASSENRGHVPGSYGYTF. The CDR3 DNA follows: TGTGCCAGCAGCGAGAACAGGGGGCATGTCCCCGGTAGCTATGGCTACACCTTC.

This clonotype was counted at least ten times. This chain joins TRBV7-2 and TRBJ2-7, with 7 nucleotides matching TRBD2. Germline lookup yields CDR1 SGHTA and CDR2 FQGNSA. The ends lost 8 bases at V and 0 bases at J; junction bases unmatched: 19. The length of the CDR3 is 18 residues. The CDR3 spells CASARPSGGGTSSYEQYF. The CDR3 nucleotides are TGTGCCAGCGCTCGGCCTAGCGGTGGGGGTACCAGCTCCTACGAGCAGTACTTC.

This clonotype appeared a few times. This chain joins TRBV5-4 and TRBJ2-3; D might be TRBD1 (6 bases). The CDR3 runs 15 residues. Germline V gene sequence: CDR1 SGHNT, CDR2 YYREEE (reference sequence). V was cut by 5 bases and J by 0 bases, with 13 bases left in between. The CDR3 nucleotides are TGTGCCAGCAGACAGGGCGGTCCCAGCACAGATACGCAGTATTTT. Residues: CASRQGGPSTDTQYF.

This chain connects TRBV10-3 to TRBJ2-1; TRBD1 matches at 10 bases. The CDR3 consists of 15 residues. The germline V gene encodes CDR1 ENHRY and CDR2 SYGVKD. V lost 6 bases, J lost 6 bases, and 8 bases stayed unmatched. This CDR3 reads CAISTGTGALNEQFF. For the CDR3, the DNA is TGTGCCATCAGCACCGGGACAGGGGCGCTCAATGAGCAGTTCTTC.

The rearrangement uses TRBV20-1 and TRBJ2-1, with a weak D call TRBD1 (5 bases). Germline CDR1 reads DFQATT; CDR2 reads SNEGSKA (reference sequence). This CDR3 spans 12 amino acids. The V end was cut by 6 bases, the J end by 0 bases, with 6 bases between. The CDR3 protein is CSAGHSYNEQFF. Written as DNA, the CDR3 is TGCAGTGCGGGGCACTCCTACAATGAGCAGTTCTTC.

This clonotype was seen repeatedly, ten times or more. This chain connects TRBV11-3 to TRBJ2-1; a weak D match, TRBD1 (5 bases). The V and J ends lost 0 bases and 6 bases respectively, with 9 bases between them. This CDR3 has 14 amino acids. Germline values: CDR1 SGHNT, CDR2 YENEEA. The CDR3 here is CASSLEAGPNEQFF. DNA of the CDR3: TGTGCCAGCAGCTTAGAGGCAGGGCCCAATGAGCAGTTCTTC.

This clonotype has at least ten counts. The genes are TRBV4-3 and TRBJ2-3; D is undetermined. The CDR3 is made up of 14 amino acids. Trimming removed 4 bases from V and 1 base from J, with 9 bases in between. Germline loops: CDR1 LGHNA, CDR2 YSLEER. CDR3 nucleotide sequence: TGCGCCAGCAGCCTTAATGCAGGCACAGATACGCAGTATTTT. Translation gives CASSLNAGTDTQYF.